This is a list of T cell receptor beta chains from one sample in a study of cytomegalovirus exposure and HLA in healthy donors. Clones were sequenced by immunoSEQ multiplex PCR, and TCRdb holds only the in-frame ones, with some missing. The listing contains 100,000 to 150,000 clones. Sequenced sample: PBMCs. Every receptor here comes from a man aged 30 to 39 in good health and CMV-seronegative. Both conserved end residues are part of each CDR3. A D gene is named only where the DNA matches it firmly.

d_call: TRBD1
v_call: TRBV6-5
j_call: TRBJ1-1
cdr3_aa: CASSEEGAPGTEAFF
cdr3_nt: TGTGCCAGCTCTGAGGAGGGGGCGCCGGGGACTGAAGCTTTCTTT

d_call: NA
v_call: TRBV7-2
j_call: TRBJ2-1
cdr3_aa: CASSPYQAYNEQFF
cdr3_nt: TGTGCCAGCAGCCCGTACCAGGCCTACAATGAGCAGTTCTTC

d_call: TRBD2
v_call: TRBV5-4
j_call: TRBJ2-7
cdr3_aa: CASSLTSETYEQYF
cdr3_nt: TGTGCCAGCAGCCTGACTAGCGAAACCTACGAGCAGTACTTC

d_call: NA
v_call: TRBV6-1
j_call: TRBJ1-5
cdr3_aa: CASSPSRGSNQPQHF
cdr3_nt: TGTGCCAGCAGCCCCAGCCGGGGTAGCAATCAGCCCCAGCATTTT

d_call: NA
v_call: TRBV11-2
j_call: TRBJ2-1
cdr3_aa: CASEPGMRSYNEQFF
cdr3_nt: TGTGCCAGCGAGCCGGGAATGCGCTCCTACAATGAGCAGTTCTTC

d_call: TRBD1
v_call: TRBV27
j_call: TRBJ2-7
cdr3_aa: CASSLYFTGTAYEQYF
cdr3_nt: TGTGCCAGCAGTTTGTACTTTACCGGGACAGCTTACGAGCAGTACTTC

d_call: TRBD2
v_call: TRBV5-1
j_call: TRBJ2-5
cdr3_aa: CASSFTGGETQYF
cdr3_nt: TGCGCCAGCAGCTTTACGGGAGGAGAGACCCAGTACTTC

d_call: NA
v_call: TRBV10-3
j_call: TRBJ2-1
cdr3_aa: CAIWRELYNEQFF
cdr3_nt: TGTGCCATCTGGAGGGAACTATACAATGAGCAGTTCTTC

d_call: TRBD2
v_call: TRBV9
j_call: TRBJ2-1
cdr3_aa: CASSETSGMRNEQFF
cdr3_nt: TGTGCCAGCAGCGAGACTAGCGGGATGCGCAATGAGCAGTTCTTC

d_call: NA
v_call: TRBV6-6
j_call: TRBJ2-7
cdr3_aa: CASTREGGEQYF
cdr3_nt: TGTGCCAGCACCAGAGAGGGAGGCGAGCAGTACTTC

d_call: NA
v_call: TRBV5-6
j_call: TRBJ2-5
cdr3_aa: CASSSDRPKRETQYF
cdr3_nt: TGTGCCAGCAGTTCGGACAGACCGAAGCGAGAGACCCAGTACTTC

d_call: TRBD2
v_call: TRBV7-9
j_call: TRBJ2-1
cdr3_aa: CAMGPMLAGEYEQFF
cdr3_nt: TGTGCCATGGGTCCGATGTTAGCGGGAGAGTATGAGCAGTTCTTC

d_call: TRBD2
v_call: TRBV5-1
j_call: TRBJ2-7
cdr3_aa: CASSLGDRTSGSFYEQYF
cdr3_nt: TGCGCCAGCAGCTTAGGGGATAGGACTAGCGGGAGTTTCTACGAGCAGTACTTC

d_call: TRBD2
v_call: TRBV19
j_call: TRBJ2-5
cdr3_aa: CASSMGSGRQETQYF
cdr3_nt: TGTGCCAGTAGTATGGGTAGCGGGAGGCAAGAGACCCAGTACTTC

d_call: TRBD1
v_call: TRBV19
j_call: TRBJ1-4
cdr3_aa: CASSLTGRSEKLFF
cdr3_nt: TGTGCCAGTAGCCTGACAGGGCGGAGCGAAAAACTGTTTTTT

d_call: TRBD2
v_call: TRBV5-1
j_call: TRBJ2-7
cdr3_aa: CASSLTGLDSYEQYF
cdr3_nt: TGCGCCAGCAGCTTGACCGGACTAGACTCCTACGAGCAGTACTTC

d_call: TRBD1
v_call: TRBV11-2
j_call: TRBJ2-2
cdr3_aa: CASSLYRDRNTGELFF
cdr3_nt: TGTGCCAGCAGCTTATATCGGGACAGGAACACCGGGGAGCTGTTTTTT

d_call: NA
v_call: TRBV7-9
j_call: TRBJ2-7
cdr3_aa: CASSLAFTYEQYF
cdr3_nt: TGTGCCAGCAGCTTGGCATTTACCTACGAGCAGTACTTC

d_call: NA
v_call: TRBV5-1
j_call: TRBJ1-1
cdr3_aa: CASSFIRWNTEAFF
cdr3_nt: TGCGCCAGCAGCTTTATACGGTGGAACACTGAAGCTTTCTTT

d_call: NA
v_call: TRBV4-3
j_call: TRBJ2-4
cdr3_aa: CASSQGRGDKNIQYF
cdr3_nt: TGCGCCAGCAGCCAAGGACGGGGAGACAAAAACATTCAGTACTTC

d_call: NA
v_call: TRBV27
j_call: TRBJ2-3
cdr3_aa: CASSLERSTDTQYF
cdr3_nt: TGTGCCAGCAGTTTGGAGAGATCCACAGATACGCAGTATTTT

d_call: NA
v_call: TRBV2
j_call: TRBJ2-7
cdr3_aa: CASRGGEQYF
cdr3_nt: TGTGCCAGCAGGGGGGGCGAGCAGTACTTC

d_call: NA
v_call: TRBV30
j_call: TRBJ1-1
cdr3_aa: CAWSVPSKNTEAFF
cdr3_nt: TGTGCCTGGAGTGTACCCAGTAAGAACACTGAAGCTTTCTTT

d_call: TRBD2
v_call: TRBV27
j_call: TRBJ2-4
cdr3_aa: CASSFSGKNIQYF
cdr3_nt: TGTGCCAGCAGTTTTAGCGGGAAAAACATTCAGTACTTC

d_call: TRBD1
v_call: TRBV11-1
j_call: TRBJ2-1
cdr3_aa: CASSLSGTGYNEQFF
cdr3_nt: TGTGCCAGCAGCTTGAGTGGGACAGGCTACAATGAGCAGTTCTTC

d_call: NA
v_call: TRBV6-5
j_call: TRBJ1-2
cdr3_aa: CASRYRRGKGYTF
cdr3_nt: TGTGCCAGCAGGTATCGACGGGGAAAAGGCTACACCTTC

d_call: TRBD2
v_call: TRBV19
j_call: TRBJ2-5
cdr3_aa: CASSLQGLAGMETQYF
cdr3_nt: TGTGCCAGTAGTCTCCAGGGACTAGCGGGAATGGAGACCCAGTACTTC

d_call: TRBD1
v_call: TRBV27
j_call: TRBJ1-1
cdr3_aa: CASSLGTGNTEAFF
cdr3_nt: TGTGCCAGCAGTTTGGGGACAGGGAACACTGAAGCTTTCTTT

d_call: NA
v_call: TRBV4-1
j_call: TRBJ2-1
cdr3_aa: CASSHPNYNEQFF
cdr3_nt: TGCGCCAGCAGCCATCCAAACTACAATGAGCAGTTCTTC

d_call: NA
v_call: TRBV27
j_call: TRBJ2-3
cdr3_aa: CASRPRLEDTQYF
cdr3_nt: TGTGCCAGCAGGCCCAGACTAGAGGATACGCAGTATTTT

d_call: TRBD1
v_call: TRBV2
j_call: TRBJ2-5
cdr3_aa: CASTLGQGKETQYF
cdr3_nt: TGTGCCAGCACCCTCGGACAGGGGAAAGAGACCCAGTACTTC

d_call: NA
v_call: TRBV10-3
j_call: TRBJ1-3
cdr3_aa: CAIRQGDSGNTIYF
cdr3_nt: TGTGCCATCAGACAAGGAGACTCTGGAAACACCATATATTTT

d_call: NA
v_call: TRBV5-1
j_call: TRBJ2-7
cdr3_aa: CASSLDHREYEQYF
cdr3_nt: TGCGCCAGCAGCTTGGATCACAGGGAATACGAGCAGTACTTC

d_call: NA
v_call: TRBV28
j_call: TRBJ1-3
cdr3_aa: CASRGQGYGNTIYF
cdr3_nt: TGTGCCAGCAGGGGGCAGGGGTACGGAAACACCATATATTTT

d_call: NA
v_call: TRBV2
j_call: TRBJ1-6
cdr3_aa: CASSDSGSPLHF
cdr3_nt: TGTGCCAGCAGTGACAGCGGGTCACCCCTCCACTTT

d_call: TRBD2
v_call: TRBV7-8
j_call: TRBJ2-5
cdr3_aa: CASSSAGEGETQYF
cdr3_nt: TGTGCCAGCAGCTCAGCGGGAGAAGGAGAGACCCAGTACTTC

d_call: NA
v_call: TRBV30
j_call: TRBJ1-2
cdr3_aa: CASKSNYGYTF
cdr3_nt: TGTGCCTCGAAGAGTAACTATGGCTACACCTTC

d_call: NA
v_call: TRBV4-2
j_call: TRBJ2-5
cdr3_aa: CASSQEGDRGQETQYF
cdr3_nt: TGTGCCAGCAGCCAAGAAGGAGACAGAGGTCAAGAGACCCAGTACTTC

d_call: NA
v_call: TRBV4-1
j_call: TRBJ1-2
cdr3_aa: CASSQETGPFYGYTF
cdr3_nt: TGCGCCAGCAGCCAAGAGACAGGCCCGTTCTATGGCTACACCTTC

d_call: TRBD1
v_call: TRBV6-5
j_call: TRBJ1-6
cdr3_aa: CASTYDRGRAPLHF
cdr3_nt: TGTGCCAGCACCTACGACAGGGGAAGGGCACCCCTCCACTTT